The following is a T cell receptor (beta chain) sequence with its context. Its antigen is currently unknown. V dropped 0 bases and J dropped 0 bases, with 9 bases sitting between them. CDR3 size: 16 residues. The data derive from a study of cytomegalovirus exposure and HLA in healthy donors. Study-wide results and caveats: Accurate predictions that matched the HLA-A and HLA-B alleles of most subjects were reportedly made from TCR beta sequences.

Donors were ostensibly healthy at sampling, although undocumented immune exposures were probable. Primers included in the PCR were 60 Vbeta and 13 Jbeta primers. Profiled with immunoSEQ multiplex PCR; TCRdb holds only in-frame clones, not every one. The table records around 150,000 clones, around 80% of them present only once. This sequence was found in a man in his forties in good health and CMV-seropositive. V usage is TRBV23-1 and J usage is TRBJ1-5; no reliable D call. TRBV23-1 is an ORF, with its function uncertain. Material for sequencing was PBMCs. The CDR3 nucleotides read TGCGCCAGCAGTCAATCGAAACTCTATAGCAATCAGCCCCAGCATTTT. Protein: CASSQSKLYSNQPQHF.